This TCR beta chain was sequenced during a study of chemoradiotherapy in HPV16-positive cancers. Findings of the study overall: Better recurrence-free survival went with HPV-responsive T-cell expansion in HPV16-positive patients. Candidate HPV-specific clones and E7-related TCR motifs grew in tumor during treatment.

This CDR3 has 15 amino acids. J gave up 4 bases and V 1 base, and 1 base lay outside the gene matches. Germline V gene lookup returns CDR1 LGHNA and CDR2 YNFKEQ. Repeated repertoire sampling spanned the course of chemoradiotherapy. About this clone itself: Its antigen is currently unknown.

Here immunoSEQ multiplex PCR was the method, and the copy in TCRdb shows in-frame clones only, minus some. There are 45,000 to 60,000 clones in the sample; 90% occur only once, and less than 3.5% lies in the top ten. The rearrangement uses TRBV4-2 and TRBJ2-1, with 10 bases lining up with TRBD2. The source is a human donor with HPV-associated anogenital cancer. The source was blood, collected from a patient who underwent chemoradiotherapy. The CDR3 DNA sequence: TGTGCCAGCAGCCAAGCTAGCGGGGGATACAATGAGCAGTTCTTC. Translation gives CASSQASGGYNEQFF.